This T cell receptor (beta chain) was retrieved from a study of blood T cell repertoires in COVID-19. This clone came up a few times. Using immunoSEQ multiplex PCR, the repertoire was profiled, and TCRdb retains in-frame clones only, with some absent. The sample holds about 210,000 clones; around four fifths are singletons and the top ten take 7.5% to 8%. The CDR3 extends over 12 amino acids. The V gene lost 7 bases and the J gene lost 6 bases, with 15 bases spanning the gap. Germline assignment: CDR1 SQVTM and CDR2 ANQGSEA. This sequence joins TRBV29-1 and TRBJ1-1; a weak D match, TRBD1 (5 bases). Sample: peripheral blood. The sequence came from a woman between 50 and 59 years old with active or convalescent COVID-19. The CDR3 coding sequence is TGCAGCGGCGACCAGGGTACGTCTGAAGCTTTCTTT. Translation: CSGDQGTSEAFF.